The rows below give T cell receptor beta chains drawn from one sample of a study of blood T cell repertoires in COVID-19. Profiled with immunoSEQ multiplex PCR; TCRdb holds only in-frame clones, not every one. This sample yields tens of thousands of clones, of which roughly 87% are seen a single time; about 3% belongs to the top ten. Sequenced material: peripheral blood. These receptors were taken from a woman aged 50 to 60 with COVID-19, enrolled during active disease. The CDR3 runs from the conserved cysteine through the conserved F or W. A D gene is named only where the DNA matches it firmly. Some rows have no size entry. The others give once, few or many, or a class for an expanded clone.

TRBV5-1	TRBJ2-2	-	-	CASSLNGGELFF	TGCGCCAGCAGCTTGAACGGCGGGGAGCTGTTTTTT
TRBV28	TRBJ2-5	-	-	CASSLSGAGPQETQYF	TGTGCCAGCAGTTTATCAGGGGCCGGACCTCAAGAGACCCAGTACTTC
TRBV6-5	TRBJ2-7	TRBD1	once	CASSFPDRAEQYF	TGTGCCAGCAGTTTTCCCGACAGGGCCGAGCAGTACTTC
TRBV6-1	TRBJ2-7	-	-	CASSEWGFPSYEQYF	TGTGCCAGCAGTGAGTGGGGCTTTCCATCCTACGAGCAGTACTTC
TRBV2	TRBJ2-3	-	-	CASKSLAGTDTQYF	TGTGCCAGCAAATCTTTAGCGGGCACAGATACGCAGTATTTT
TRBV11-2	TRBJ2-7	TRBD1	-	CASSYLQGATYEQYF	TGTGCCAGCAGCTACCTACAGGGGGCCACCTACGAGCAGTACTTC
TRBV29-1	TRBJ2-5	-	-	CSVETEKETQYF	TGCAGCGTTGAAACGGAGAAAGAGACCCAGTACTTC
TRBV30	TRBJ1-1	TRBD1	-	CAWSAGGTEAFF	TGTGCCTGGAGTGCAGGGGGAACTGAAGCTTTCTTT
TRBV12-3/TRBV12-4	TRBJ1-5	TRBD1	-	CASSRQGLEPQHF	TGTGCCAGCAGTCGACAGGGGTTGGAGCCCCAGCATTTT
TRBV9	TRBJ2-3	-	-	CASSVEGPSGGASTDTQYF	TGTGCCAGCAGCGTAGAAGGCCCTTCGGGCGGGGCTAGCACAGATACGCAGTATTTT
TRBV9	TRBJ2-2	TRBD2	-	CASSILAGHPPGELFF	TGTGCCAGCAGCATTCTAGCGGGGCACCCCCCCGGGGAGCTGTTTTTT
TRBV27	TRBJ2-7	TRBD1	-	CASSSLDRALYEQYF	TGTGCCAGCAGTTCGTTGGACAGGGCGCTATACGAGCAGTACTTC
TRBV20-1	TRBJ2-3	-	once	CSADFRDTQYF	TGCAGTGCCGACTTCCGGGATACGCAGTATTTT
TRBV19	TRBJ1-5	-	-	CATLSLGGNQPQHF	TGTGCCACCTTATCGTTGGGCGGCAATCAGCCCCAGCATTTT
TRBV25-1	TRBJ2-3	-	-	CASSSFRGRWRDTQYF	TGTGCCAGCAGTAGTTTCAGGGGACGATGGAGGGATACGCAGTATTTT
TRBV2	TRBJ2-5	TRBD1	-	CASNRDRGTQYF	TGTGCCAGCAACCGGGACAGGGGGACCCAGTACTTC
TRBV30	TRBJ1-2	TRBD1	-	CAWSDREGYTF	TGTGCCTGGAGCGACAGGGAAGGCTACACCTTC
TRBV29-1	TRBJ2-7	TRBD1	-	CSVGQGLGEQYF	TGCAGCGTTGGACAGGGGTTGGGCGAGCAGTACTTC
TRBV6-5	TRBJ1-4	-	-	CASTLMRVREKLFF	TGTGCCAGCACCCTCATGAGGGTGAGGGAAAAACTGTTTTTT
TRBV7-2	TRBJ2-1	-	-	CASSLPRTIHNEQFF	TGTGCCAGCAGCTTACCTAGGACTATCCACAATGAGCAGTTCTTC
TRBV24-1	TRBJ2-7	-	-	CATQPTGFHEQYF	TGTGCCACCCAACCGACAGGATTCCACGAGCAGTACTTC
TRBV2	TRBJ1-5	TRBD1	-	CASSFFGTDSNQPQHF	TGTGCCAGCAGTTTTTTTGGGACAGATAGCAATCAGCCCCAGCATTTT
TRBV28	TRBJ1-6	TRBD1	-	CASSLITGVNSPLHF	TGTGCCAGCAGTTTAATCACAGGGGTAAATTCACCCCTCCACTTT
TRBV28	TRBJ2-7	TRBD2	-	CASSGDYALREQYF	TGTGCCAGCAGTGGGGACTACGCCTTGAGGGAGCAGTACTTC
TRBV9	TRBJ2-7	TRBD2	-	CASSVEASGSNRQYF	TGTGCCAGCAGCGTTGAAGCTAGCGGGAGTAACAGGCAGTACTTC
TRBV3-1/TRBV3-2	TRBJ1-5	TRBD1	few	CASSPDRGLNQPQHF	TGTGCCAGCAGCCCCGACAGGGGGCTTAACCAGCCCCAGCATTTT
TRBV29-1	TRBJ1-2	-	-	CSVPGPYGYTF	TGCAGCGTTCCAGGGCCCTATGGCTACACCTTC
TRBV14	TRBJ2-2	-	few	CASKARFTGELFF	TGTGCCAGCAAGGCCAGGTTCACCGGGGAGCTGTTTTTT
TRBV28	TRBJ2-7	TRBD1	-	CASSRWTGASEQYF	TGTGCCAGCAGTCGGTGGACAGGGGCGAGCGAGCAGTACTTC
TRBV3-1/TRBV3-2	TRBJ1-1	-	-	CASSQDREAFF	TGTGCCAGCAGCCAAGACAGGGAAGCTTTCTTT
TRBV19	TRBJ1-1	-	-	CASFNRDEAFF	TGTGCCAGTTTTAACAGGGATGAAGCTTTCTTT
TRBV19	TRBJ1-2	-	-	CASSRSPPVSGYTF	TGTGCCAGTAGTAGAAGTCCCCCGGTGAGTGGCTACACCTTC
TRBV5-1	TRBJ2-7	-	-	CASSSGTYDYEQYF	TGCGCCAGCAGCTCCGGGACTTACGACTACGAGCAGTACTTC
TRBV11-3	TRBJ2-7	-	-	CASSPGHRVEQYF	TGTGCCAGCAGCCCAGGACATAGGGTCGAGCAGTACTTC
TRBV4-3	TRBJ2-3	-	once	CASSQGATDTQYF	TGCGCCAGCAGCCAAGGGGCCACAGATACGCAGTATTTT
TRBV27	TRBJ2-1	TRBD2	-	CASSVTGLRWFF	TGTGCCAGCAGTGTTACGGGACTAAGGTGGTTCTTC
TRBV5-6	TRBJ2-1	TRBD2	-	CASSLVAGVGEQFF	TGTGCCAGCAGCTTGGTCGCGGGAGTCGGTGAGCAGTTCTTC
TRBV29-1	TRBJ1-1	TRBD1	-	CSVHRGANTEAFF	TGCAGCGTTCACAGGGGAGCGAACACTGAAGCTTTCTTT
TRBV19	TRBJ2-1	-	-	CASSIDEWCGDEQFF	TGTGCCAGTAGTATAGATGAGTGGTGTGGAGATGAGCAGTTCTTC
TRBV6-6	TRBJ2-7	-	-	CASSYGDRGYNYEQYF	TGTGCCAGCAGTTACGGCGATCGAGGGTATAACTACGAGCAGTACTTC
TRBV24-1	TRBJ2-3	TRBD1	-	CATSSPDRGTDTQYF	TGTGCCACCAGTTCCCCGGACAGGGGTACAGATACGCAGTATTTT
TRBV6-5	TRBJ1-3	TRBD1	-	CASSSTGQGALNTIYF	TGTGCCAGCAGTTCAACGGGACAGGGGGCTCTAAACACCATATATTTT
TRBV11-3	TRBJ2-3	TRBD1	-	CASSLVRGQDTQYF	TGTGCCAGCAGCTTAGTCAGGGGGCAAGATACGCAGTATTTT
TRBV4-2	TRBJ2-5	-	-	CASSPMGGETQYF	TGTGCCAGCAGCCCCATGGGGGGTGAGACCCAGTACTTC
TRBV3-1/TRBV3-2	TRBJ2-3	-	few	CASSLGIPTVRAQYF	TGTGCCAGCAGCCTGGGTATTCCAACCGTCCGGGCGCAGTATTTT
TRBV12-5	TRBJ1-1	-	once	CASGSISEASGEAFF	TGTGCTAGTGGTTCAATCTCTGAGGCCTCGGGGGAAGCTTTCTTT
TRBV11-3	TRBJ2-5	TRBD1	-	CASSQGASRETQYF	TGTGCCAGCAGTCAGGGGGCATCGCGGGAGACCCAGTACTTC
TRBV19	TRBJ2-1	TRBD1	once	CASSSDRVGEQFF	TGTGCCAGTAGTTCGGACAGGGTTGGTGAGCAGTTCTTC
TRBV2	TRBJ2-3	-	-	CASSPTIGTQYF	TGTGCCAGCAGCCCTACGATCGGTACGCAGTATTTT
TRBV6-5	TRBJ1-4	-	-	CASSHRTADEKLFF	TGTGCCAGCAGCCACAGGACCGCCGATGAAAAACTGTTTTTT
TRBV7-8	TRBJ1-5	-	-	CASSLGAGSNQPQHF	TGTGCCAGCAGCTTAGGTGCAGGTAGCAATCAGCCCCAGCATTTT
TRBV3-1/TRBV3-2	TRBJ2-3	TRBD2	-	CASSLWTSGYTDTQYF	TGTGCCAGCAGCCTCTGGACTAGCGGATACACAGATACGCAGTATTTT